The T cell receptor beta chain described here comes from a study of T cell changes during pregnancy in multiple sclerosis. Produced via immunoSEQ multiplex PCR; TCRdb's table is partial and in-frame only. The table records about 98,000 clones, about 90% of them present only once. V shed 3 bases and J 6 bases; nucleotides not matched to a gene: 9. The CDR3 loop spans 15 amino acids. CDR1 is SGHRS and CDR2 is YFSETQ in the germline V gene. This rearrangement joins TRBV5-1 to TRBJ2-1; 7 nucleotides align to TRBD2. This clonotype originated in a female donor in good health, enrolled as a control in a pregnancy study. Sequences were derived from peripheral blood, sampled after pregnancy. This chain's CDR3 is CASSSGLGMFNEQFF. The DNA of the CDR3 is TGCGCCAGCAGCTCAGGACTAGGAATGTTCAATGAGCAGTTCTTC.